This entry features one TCR beta chain sequence. Antigen unknown. The CDR3 runs 15 residues. Trimming at V came to 3 bases and at J to 2 bases, leaving 5 bases not matched to a gene. In germline, CDR1 is SEHNR, CDR2 FQNEAQ (reference sequence). This entry is derived from a study of CD4 T cells in relation to SARS-CoV-2 and coronaviruses. On the study more broadly: TCR beta CDR3s were sequenced after approximately 11-day antigen culture of PBMCs. Of the patients, about 8 were male, a few female, two Hispanic. The restricting HLA molecule for shared crossreactive spike epitopes was mapped.

This table comes from immunoSEQ multiplex PCR, and its TCRdb copy is limited to in-frame clones, with some not included. The sample lists 41,000 or so clones, over 75% seen once, with 1% to 1.5% in the top ten. Roughly 10^5 naive or memory CD4+ cells were cultured with CEF peptides for about 10 days. The genes are TRBV7-9 and TRBJ2-5; 8 nucleotides align to TRBD1. The specimen was naive CD4+ T cells from PBMCs, cultured in vitro. The subset here: naive CD4+ T cells isolated by negative enrichment. The sequence was obtained from an adult with COVID-19. CDR3 sequence reads: CASSFTGQGQETQYF. CDR3 bases: TGTGCCAGCAGCTTCACCGGACAGGGACAAGAGACCCAGTACTTC.